This T cell receptor beta chain appears in the sequencing data of a study of blood T cell repertoires in COVID-19. J lost 4 bases, V lost 9 bases, and 8 bases had no gene match. The CDR3 contains 15 residues. Germline V gene data show CDR1 as SNHLY and CDR2 as FYNNEI. Generated by immunoSEQ multiplex PCR, the TCRdb table keeps only in-frame clones and is missing some. The table shows about 210,000 clones, with 84% occurring only once. This sequence joins TRBV2 and TRBJ2-3; 12 positions match TRBD2. The specimen was peripheral blood. The receptor was derived from a woman of 80 years or more with COVID-19, enrolled during active disease. CDR3 protein: CARTSGGQGSDTQYF. The CDR3 region has the DNA TGTGCCAGGACTAGCGGGGGCCAAGGCTCAGATACGCAGTATTTT.